The present T cell receptor beta chain was sequenced within a study of cytomegalovirus exposure and HLA in healthy donors. This clone was seen more than once but under ten times. Its antigen is still unknown. PCR used 60 Vbeta primers and 13 Jbeta primers. TCRdb's table, derived via immunoSEQ multiplex PCR, lists solely in-frame clones and lacks some. The table lists roughly 130,000 clones, around 77% of them singletons. From germline, CDR1 is LNHDA and CDR2 SQIVND (reference sequence). The CDR3 contains 13 residues. Trimming pared 5 bases from V and 6 bases from J, leaving 13 bases between. Points from the study as a whole: Most of the TCR beta V segments (in an earlier analysis) were productive either about 90% or about 30% of the time. One variant, a missense change in DCLRE1C, was linked in a later analysis to TCR beta V- and J-gene trimming. It is likely that the observed cluster of highly shared sequence variants was a sequencing artifact. It was in a later analysis that TCR association rates were seen to vary by HLA locus, highest for DRB1 and lowest for HLA-C.

V usage is TRBV19 and J usage is TRBJ1-2, with D perhaps matching TRBD1 (6 bases). The sequenced sample was PBMCs. The TCR originated in a woman between 45 and 60 years old in good health and CMV-seronegative. In nucleotides, the CDR3 is TGTGCCAGTAGTCCCACAGGGCTCGATGGCTACACCTTC. Its protein product is CASSPTGLDGYTF.